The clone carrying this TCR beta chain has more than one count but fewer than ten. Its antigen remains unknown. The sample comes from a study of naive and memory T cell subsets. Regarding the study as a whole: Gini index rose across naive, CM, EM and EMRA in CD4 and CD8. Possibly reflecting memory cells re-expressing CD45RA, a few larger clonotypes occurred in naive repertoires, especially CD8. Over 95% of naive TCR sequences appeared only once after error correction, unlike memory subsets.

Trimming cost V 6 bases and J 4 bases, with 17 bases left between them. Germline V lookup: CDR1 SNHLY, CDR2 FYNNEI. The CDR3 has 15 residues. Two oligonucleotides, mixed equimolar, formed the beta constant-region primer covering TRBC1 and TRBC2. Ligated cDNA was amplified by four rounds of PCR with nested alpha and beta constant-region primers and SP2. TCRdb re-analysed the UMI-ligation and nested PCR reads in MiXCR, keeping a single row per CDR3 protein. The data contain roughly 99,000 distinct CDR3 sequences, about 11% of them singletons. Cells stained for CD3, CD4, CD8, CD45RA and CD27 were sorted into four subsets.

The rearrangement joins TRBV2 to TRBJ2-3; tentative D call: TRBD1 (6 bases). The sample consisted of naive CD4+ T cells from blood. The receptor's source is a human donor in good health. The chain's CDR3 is CASSLQGTRADTQYF. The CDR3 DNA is TGTGCCAGCAGCTTACAGGGCACCCGAGCAGATACGCAGTATTTT. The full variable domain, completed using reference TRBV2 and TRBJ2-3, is EPEVTQTPSHQVTQMGQEVILRCVPISNHLYFYWYRQILGQKVEFLVSFYNNEISEKSEIFDDQFSVERPDGSNFTLKIRSTKLEDSAMYFCASSLQGTRADTQYFGPGTRLTVL.